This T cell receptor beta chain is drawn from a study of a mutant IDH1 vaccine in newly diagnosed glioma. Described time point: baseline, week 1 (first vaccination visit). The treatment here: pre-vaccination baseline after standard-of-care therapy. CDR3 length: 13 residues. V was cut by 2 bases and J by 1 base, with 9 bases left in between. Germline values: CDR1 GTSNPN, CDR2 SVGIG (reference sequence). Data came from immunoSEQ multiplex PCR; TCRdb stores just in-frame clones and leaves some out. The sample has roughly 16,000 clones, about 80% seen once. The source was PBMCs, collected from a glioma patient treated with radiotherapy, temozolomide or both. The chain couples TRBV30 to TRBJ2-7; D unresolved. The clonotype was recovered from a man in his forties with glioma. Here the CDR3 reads CAWSRSNSYEQYV. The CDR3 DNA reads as TGTGCCTGGAGTAGAAGCAATTCCTACGAGCAGTACGTC.